Listed here are 31 T cell receptor beta chains from one sample, sequenced in a study of cytomegalovirus exposure and HLA in healthy donors. The assay was immunoSEQ multiplex PCR, and TCRdb's table has in-frame clones only and misses some. The table has about 160,000 clones, nearly 90% seen once. What was sequenced was PBMCs. Source of these receptors: a young woman in good health and CMV-seropositive.

The chain joins TRBV15 to TRBJ2-2; D not certain. The length of the CDR3 is 14 residues. V was pared by 4 bases and J by 2 bases, with 8 bases between. Germline values: CDR1 LNHNV, CDR2 YYDKDF (reference sequence). The CDR3 protein is CATSTTPNTGELFF. The DNA for the CDR3 is TGTGCCACCAGCACCACACCCAACACCGGGGAGCTGTTTTTT.

This clone was counted once. J is TRBJ1-2 and V is TRBV29-1; D gene uncertain. CDR3 length: 11 residues. The germline CDR1 and CDR2 sequences are SQVTM and ANQGSEA. Trimming took off 8 bases at V and 7 bases at J, with 14 bases between the two ends. The DNA of the CDR3 is TGCAGCTTAAACAGTGGGTCTGGCTACACCTTC. This encodes CSLNSGSGYTF.

The J gene is TRBJ2-6, the V gene TRBV30; 8 bases are a match to TRBD1. The V gene end was trimmed by 2 bases and the J gene end by 10 bases; junction bases not matched to a gene: 4. CDR1 and CDR2 (germline): GTSNPN, SVGIG (reference sequence). CDR3 length equals 13 residues. In DNA, the CDR3 is TGTGCCTGGAGTAACGGACAGGGTAACGTCCTGACTTTC. As protein: CAWSNGQGNVLTF.

The DNA of the CDR3 is TGCAGCGGCGGACAGGGGCGCACAGATACGCAGTATTTT. This encodes CSGGQGRTDTQYF. This rearrangement joins TRBV29-1 to TRBJ2-3, with TRBD1 matching over 9 bases. J lost 1 base, V lost 7 bases, and 3 bases had no gene match. The CDR3 length is 13 residues. The germline V gene encodes CDR1 SQVTM and CDR2 ANQGSEA.

This clone was observed once. V gene TRBV25-1 combines with J gene TRBJ1-2; 8 bases are shared with TRBD1. The V segment lost 2 bases and the J segment 4 bases; nucleotides outside the gene matches: 9. Per the germline V gene, CDR1 is MGHDK and CDR2 is SYGVNS. This CDR3 spans 16 amino acids. The CDR3 loop is CASSEIGAGGIYGYTF. The DNA for the CDR3 is TGTGCCAGCAGTGAAATAGGGGCAGGGGGCATCTATGGCTACACCTTC.

Concerning this clone: A read error may produce the germline difference seen at one junction end. V and J are TRBV6-5 and TRBJ2-5, with a weak D call TRBD2 (6 bases). The CDR3 totals 15 residues. Germline assignment: CDR1 MNHEY and CDR2 SVGAGI. The CDR3 protein is CASSNSWGDGETQYF. CDR3 bases: TGTGCCAGCAGTAACTCGTGGGGGGATGGGGAGACCCAGTACTTC.

The rearrangement links TRBV2 to TRBJ2-3; TRBD2 aligns across 10 bases. This CDR3 is 16 amino acids long. CDR1 and CDR2 (germline): SNHLY, FYNNEI. Trimming cost V 1 base and J 6 bases; bases outside gene matches: 7. The DNA for the CDR3 is TGTGCCAGCAGTGAAGTGGCTAGCGGGAGTTGGGATACGCAGTATTTT. The encoded protein is CASSEVASGSWDTQYF. Combining the CDR3 with reference TRBV2 and TRBJ2-3 gives the whole variable domain EPEVTQTPSHQVTQMGQEVILRCVPISNHLYFYWYRQILGQKVEFLVSFYNNEISEKSEIFDDQFSVERPDGSNFTLKIRSTKLEDSAMYFCASSEVASGSWDTQYFGPGTRLTVL.

The V gene is TRBV4-2, the J gene TRBJ2-3; 9 nucleotides agree with TRBD1. The junction had 6 bases not matched to a gene; V was cut back by 0 bases and J by 2 bases. Per the germline V gene, CDR1 is LGHNA and CDR2 is YNFKEQ. This CDR3 has 17 amino acids. CDR3 bases: TGTGCCAGCAGCCAAGATCTGAGGACAGGGGCCACAGATACGCAGTATTTT. It specifies CASSQDLRTGATDTQYF.

The V gene is TRBV6-1, the J gene TRBJ2-7; TRBD1 agrees at 12 bases. This CDR3 contains 14 residues. Trimming cost V 5 bases and J 5 bases; bases outside gene matches: 4. The germline V gene has CDR1 MNHNS and CDR2 SASEGT. The CDR3 protein is CASSTGTGGNEQYF. For the CDR3, the DNA is TGTGCCAGCAGTACTGGGACAGGGGGCAACGAGCAGTACTTC.

The chain carries TRBV7-9 and TRBJ1-2, with D possibly matching TRBD1 (5 bases). The CDR3 spans 16 residues. Germline loops: CDR1 SEHNR, CDR2 FQNEAQ (reference sequence). V gave up 4 bases and J gave up 2 bases, with 17 bases separating them. The CDR3 DNA is TGTGCCAGCAGCTCGATGGTCAGGGCGGGGAACTATGGCTACACCTTC. It specifies CASSSMVRAGNYGYTF.

The chain joins TRBV5-1 to TRBJ2-7, with 15 bases lining up with TRBD2. The V gene end was trimmed by 4 bases and the J gene end by 2 bases; junction bases not matched to a gene: 4. Germline V gene lookup returns CDR1 SGHRS and CDR2 YFSETQ. There are 16 residues in the CDR3. This CDR3 reads CASSTGLAGGAYEQYF. As DNA, the CDR3 is TGCGCCAGCAGCACCGGACTAGCGGGAGGGGCCTACGAGCAGTACTTC.

This clone has a handful of counts. The chain is built from TRBV5-1 and TRBJ2-7, with D tentatively TRBD2 (5 bases). Trimming shortened V by 1 base and J by 3 bases, and 8 bases separated the two germline ends. Germline values: CDR1 SGHRS, CDR2 YFSETQ. This CDR3 region has 13 residues. CDR3 sequence: CASSLSGYYEQYF. For the CDR3, the DNA is TGCGCCAGCAGCTTGAGCGGATACTACGAGCAGTACTTC.

The chain carries TRBV18 and TRBJ1-4; perhaps TRBD1 as D (6 bases). There are 13 residues in the CDR3. V lost 3 bases and J lost 5, with 7 bases in between. The germline V gene has CDR1 KGHSH and CDR2 LQKENI. The CDR3 nucleotides read TGTGCCAGCTCACCCCAGGGGAATGAAAAACTGTTTTTT. As protein: CASSPQGNEKLFF.

This clone was seen once. Possible read error: a much larger clone is one base away. V and J are TRBV28 and TRBJ1-2; unclear D gene. V lost 6 bases and J 2 bases, leaving 13 bases between the germline ends. The CDR3 length is 14 residues. Germline-derived CDR1 and CDR2 are MDHEN and SYDVKM. CDR3 loop: CASSLSGSNYGYTF. The CDR3, as DNA: TGTGCCAGCAGCTTGTCGGGTTCCAACTATGGCTACACCTTC.

The V and J genes are TRBV7-9 and TRBJ1-1; D gene uncertain. The CDR3 has 14 residues. Trimming took 3 bases from V and 0 from J, leaving 8 bases between them. Germline assignment: CDR1 SEHNR and CDR2 FQNEAQ (reference sequence). In nucleotides, the CDR3 is TGTGCCAGCAGCTTTCCCCAGGTGAACACTGAAGCTTTCTTT. Its translation is CASSFPQVNTEAFF.

The chain couples TRBV5-1 to TRBJ1-2, with TRBD1 matching 8 bases. Looked up from germline, CDR1 is SGHRS and CDR2 is YFSETQ. This CDR3 has 16 amino acids. The J segment lost 8 bases and the V segment lost 2 bases, leaving 14 bases of the junction unmatched. CDR3 in DNA: TGCGCCAGCAGCTTAACCGGGACAGGAGTATTAGGAGGCTACACCTTC. This sequence encodes CASSLTGTGVLGGYTF.

This sequence joins TRBV23-1 and TRBJ1-2, with 7 nucleotides matching TRBD1. TRBV23-1 is an open reading frame whose function is uncertain. The CDR3 contains 17 residues. Trimming at V came to 4 bases and at J to 0 bases, leaving 11 bases not matched to a gene. DNA of the CDR3: TGCGCCAGCAGTCTACCCGGGACAGTTCCTCCTAACTATGGCTACACCTTC. It codes for CASSLPGTVPPNYGYTF.

The V and J genes are TRBV6-6 and TRBJ2-7; no firm D call. CDR1 is MNHNY, CDR2 SVGAGI, per germline (reference sequence). The CDR3 extends over 11 amino acids. Trimming pared 5 bases from V and 3 bases from J, leaving 5 bases between. Here the CDR3 reads CASSTVYEQYF. The DNA of the CDR3 is TGTGCCAGCAGTACAGTCTACGAGCAGTACTTC.

The chain carries TRBV7-9 and TRBJ1-1; D is undetermined. Germline V gene data show CDR1 as SEHNR and CDR2 as FQNEAQ (reference sequence). The CDR3 sequence is 14 residues long. Trimming removed 2 bases at V and 0 bases at J, with 7 bases between. The CDR3 sequence is CASSLTGLNTEAFF. For the CDR3, the DNA is TGTGCCAGCAGCTTAACCGGGTTGAACACTGAAGCTTTCTTT.

The V and J genes are TRBV10-1 and TRBJ2-1, with 16 bases aligning to TRBD2. The CDR3 sequence is 15 residues long. The germline gives CDR1 WNHNN, CDR2 SYGVQD (reference sequence). The V gene end was trimmed by 4 bases and the J gene end by 7 bases; junction bases not matched to a gene: 1. The CDR3 spells CASSGGLAGGNEQFF. CDR3 nucleotides: TGCGCCAGCAGTGGGGGACTAGCGGGAGGGAATGAGCAGTTCTTC.

The CDR3 spells CASSQAKDGLAGGPQDTQYF. The CDR3 nucleotides read TGCGCCAGCAGCCAAGCCAAGGACGGACTAGCGGGAGGGCCCCAAGATACGCAGTATTTT. The chain employs TRBV4-3 and TRBJ2-3; 15 bases line up with TRBD2. V shed 1 base, J shed 5 bases, and the junction held 13 bases outside the gene matches. The CDR3 runs to 20 residues. Germline-derived CDR1 and CDR2 are LGHNA and YSLEER.

Of note for this clone: The sample carries other DNA sequences with the same CDR3. The gene calls are TRBV18 and TRBJ1-1; 9 bases map to TRBD1. The CDR3 is made up of 14 amino acids. CDR1 KGHSH and CDR2 LQKENI come from the germline V gene. With V trimmed by 4 bases and J by 2 bases, 2 bases remained unmatched. CDR3 in DNA: TGTGCCAGCTCACTGGGACAGGGAAACACTGAAGCTTTCTTT. Translated, it gives CASSLGQGNTEAFF.

The sample holds a few counts of this clone. CDR3 nucleotide sequence: TGTGCCAGCAGTGTATCAGCGGAGAATGAGCAGTTCTTC. It specifies CASSVSAENEQFF. The rearrangement joins TRBV6-4 to TRBJ2-1, with a weak D call TRBD2 (5 bases). The CDR3 has 13 amino acids. Germline V CDR1 and CDR2: MRHNA, SNTAGT. V lost 4 bases, J lost 7 bases, and 11 bases lay in between.

The chain combines TRBV10-3 with TRBJ1-5; 9 positions agree with TRBD1. This CDR3 has 17 residues. Germline V gives CDR1 ENHRY, CDR2 SYGVKD. After removal of 5 bases from V and 2 bases from J, the junction contained 10 bases not matched to a gene. Here the CDR3 DNA reads TGTGCCATCAGTCCGGGACAGGGCTTATATGGCAATCAGCCCCAGCATTTT. It translates to CAISPGQGLYGNQPQHF.

The chain combines TRBV21-1 with TRBJ2-5; the table's D call, TRBD1, has no DNA check behind it. TRBV21-1 is termed a pseudogene. This CDR3 is 15 amino acids long. The CDR3, as DNA: TGTGCCAGCAGCAAGGACAGGGGCCGCCAAGAGACCCAGTACTTC. Amino acids: CASSKDRGRQETQYF.

V and J are TRBV4-3 and TRBJ2-7; 7 bases align to TRBD1. V shed 3 bases, J shed 0 bases, and the junction held 11 bases outside the gene matches. Germline CDR1 LGHNA, CDR2 YSLEER. This CDR3 has 17 amino acids. This CDR3 reads CASSQETGTESSYEQYF. CDR3 sequence (DNA): TGCGCCAGCAGCCAGGAAACCGGGACAGAGAGCTCCTACGAGCAGTACTTC.

This clone was observed a handful of times. V is TRBV2 and J is TRBJ1-5; maybe TRBD1 (6 bases). Trimming removed 2 bases at V and 6 bases at J, with 8 bases between. CDR1 is SNHLY and CDR2 is FYNNEI in the germline V gene. The CDR3 length is 13 residues. The CDR3: CASSESRGQPQHF. The CDR3 coding sequence is TGTGCCAGCAGTGAAAGCAGGGGTCAGCCCCAGCATTTT.

The chain uses TRBV28 and TRBJ1-1, with D possibly TRBD1 on 6 matching bases. Germline V lookup: CDR1 MDHEN, CDR2 SYDVKM. The V end lost 2 bases, the J end lost 3 bases, and 7 bases lay between the germline ends. There are 13 residues in the CDR3. The CDR3 sequence: CASSLAGDTEAFF. DNA of the CDR3: TGTGCCAGCAGTTTAGCAGGGGACACTGAAGCTTTCTTT.

This chain links TRBV19 with TRBJ2-5; TRBD2 matches at 13 bases. CDR1 and CDR2 (germline): LNHDA, SQIVND (reference sequence). With 8 bases clipped from V and 2 bases from J, the junction kept 8 bases outside the gene matches. The CDR3 totals 16 residues. The CDR3, as DNA: TGTGCCAGTGGCTGGACTAGCGGGAGAATTCAAGAGACCCAGTACTTC. Translation gives CASGWTSGRIQETQYF.

V and J are TRBV15 and TRBJ1-5; D gene unclear. V lost 2 bases, J lost 1 base, and 6 bases lay in between. Germline lookup yields CDR1 LNHNV and CDR2 YYDKDF (reference sequence). CDR3 size: 14 residues. The CDR3 spells CATSRQSSNQPQHF. The CDR3 DNA is TGTGCCACCAGCAGACAGTCAAGCAATCAGCCCCAGCATTTT.

The chain employs TRBV6-9 and TRBJ1-5; tentatively, D is TRBD1 (5 bases). Germline V gene sequence: CDR1 MNHGY, CDR2 SVAAGI. V lost 7 bases and J 0 bases, leaving 13 bases between the germline ends. This CDR3 is built from 15 residues. The CDR3 reads CASNLGHPSNQPQHF. The CDR3 DNA reads TGTGCCAGCAATCTCGGACACCCTAGCAATCAGCCCCAGCATTTT.